These 28 T cell receptor beta chains were all obtained from the same sample, sequenced in a study of blood T cell repertoires in COVID-19. Data came from immunoSEQ multiplex PCR; TCRdb stores just in-frame clones and leaves some out. The data hold 200,000 to 250,000 clones, with approximately 88% observed a single time. Sequencing used PBMCs or T cells enriched from blood (not recorded which). Receptors originate from a woman younger than 45 who had been exposed to COVID-19.

This clone occurred once. This chain joins TRBV2 and TRBJ2-3, with no clear D. Per the germline V gene, CDR1 is SNHLY and CDR2 is FYNNEI. V gave up 4 bases and J gave up 0 bases, with 11 bases separating them. The CDR3 has 15 residues. Here the CDR3 reads CASSATPSSTDTQYF. DNA of the CDR3: TGTGCCAGCAGTGCTACTCCTTCTAGCACAGATACGCAGTATTTT.

The V gene is TRBV30, the J gene TRBJ2-7, with 10 bases that match TRBD1. Germline V gene data show CDR1 as GTSNPN and CDR2 as SVGIG (reference sequence). This CDR3 region has 13 residues. V trimming: 3 bases; J trimming: 3 bases; junction bases outside the gene matches: 2. The CDR3 here is CAWSRDRGYEQYF. DNA for the CDR3: TGTGCCTGGAGCCGGGACAGGGGCTACGAGCAGTACTTC. The full variable domain, in which reference TRBV30 and TRBJ2-7 provide the parts outside the CDR3, is SQTIHQWPATLVQPVGSPLSLECTVEGTSNPNLYWYRQAAGRGLQLLFYSVGIGQISSEVPQNLSASRPQDRQFILSSKKLLLSDSGFYLCAWSRDRGYEQYFGPGTRLTVT.

CDR3 in amino acids: CSAHGGGSWNEQFF. CDR3 coding DNA: TGCAGCGCGCACGGGGGCGGGAGTTGGAATGAGCAGTTCTTC. The rearrangement uses TRBV29-1 and TRBJ2-1, with a possible D match to TRBD2 (7 bases). The CDR3 has 14 residues. Between the trimmed V and J ends, which lost 7 bases and 7 bases, there was a span of 20 bases. CDR1 is SQVTM and CDR2 is ANQGSEA in the germline V gene.

The rearrangement links TRBV28 to TRBJ1-6; 9 nucleotides line up with TRBD1. Germline lookup yields CDR1 MDHEN and CDR2 SYDVKM. The trim removed 1 base at V and 8 bases at J, leaving 6 bases unmatched. CDR3 length: 16 residues. The CDR3 region is CASSLLQGQGDSPLHF. As DNA, the CDR3 is TGTGCCAGCAGTTTATTGCAGGGACAGGGCGATTCACCCCTCCACTTT.

The rearrangement links TRBV6-5 to TRBJ2-1; 11 bases align to TRBD1. Germline assignment: CDR1 MNHEY and CDR2 SVGAGI. This CDR3 has 15 residues. V was clipped by 6 bases and J by 8 bases; unmatched bases: 9. The CDR3 loop reads CASSPGTGGMYEQFF. In DNA, the CDR3 is TGTGCCAGCAGCCCCGGGACAGGGGGGATGTATGAGCAGTTCTTC.

DNA of the CDR3: TGTGCCAGCAGCGTAGGGATGAGCGGGGAACACTTCTACAATGAGCAGTTCTTC. Translated: CASSVGMSGEHFYNEQFF. The gene calls are TRBV9 and TRBJ2-1, with 7 bases that match TRBD2. The CDR3 contains 18 residues. From germline, CDR1 is SGDLS and CDR2 YYNGEE. Trimming took 0 bases from V and 3 from J; bases not matched to a gene: 12.

The chain links TRBV7-9 to TRBJ2-1, with a weak D call TRBD2 (6 bases). CDR1 SEHNR and CDR2 FQNEAQ come from the germline V gene (reference sequence). CDR3 length equals 12 residues. Trimming cost V 5 bases and J 10 bases, with 12 bases left between them. The DNA of the CDR3 is TGTGCCAGCAGCGCAGCGGGTTTGGAGCAGTTCTTC. Its translation: CASSAAGLEQFF.

This rearrangement joins TRBV4-2 to TRBJ2-2, with 10 bases that match TRBD1. CDR1 is LGHNA and CDR2 is YNFKEQ in the germline V gene. J lost 5 bases, V lost 3 bases, and 9 bases had no gene match. The CDR3 is 17 amino acids. The CDR3 loop reads CASSHPTGGRLTGELFF. The CDR3 DNA is TGTGCCAGCAGCCATCCGACAGGGGGCCGTTTAACCGGGGAGCTGTTTTTT.

The V call is TRBV5-1, the J call TRBJ2-1; D is ambiguous. CDR1 is SGHRS and CDR2 is YFSETQ in the germline V gene. The germline V and J ends were trimmed by 2 bases and 6 bases, with 9 bases remaining between them. CDR3 size: 13 residues. The CDR3 spells CASSLFPGNEQFF. CDR3 DNA: TGCGCCAGCAGCTTATTCCCGGGCAATGAGCAGTTCTTC.

The chain combines TRBV28 with TRBJ1-1; D is ambiguous. The CDR3 is made up of 12 amino acids. The ends were cut back, 2 bases at V and 5 bases at J, with 6 bases in the middle. The germline CDR1 and CDR2 sequences are MDHEN and SYDVKM. CDR3 protein: CASSLQSTEAFF. CDR3 nucleotides: TGTGCCAGCAGTTTACAGTCGACTGAAGCTTTCTTT.

The rearrangement joins TRBV9 to TRBJ2-2; TRBD1 agrees at 7 bases. The germline gives CDR1 SGDLS, CDR2 YYNGEE. V gave up 4 bases and J gave up 3 bases; unmatched junction bases: 3. CDR3 length equals 14 residues. The CDR3 loop is CASSPTGDTGELFF. CDR3 bases: TGTGCCAGCAGCCCCACAGGGGACACCGGGGAGCTGTTTTTT.

This chain links TRBV29-1 with TRBJ1-2; D gene uncertain. Germline assignment: CDR1 SQVTM and CDR2 ANQGSEA. The CDR3 length is 12 residues. V lost 4 bases and J lost 6, with 12 bases in between. This CDR3 reads CSVVAGSHGYTF. As DNA, the CDR3 is TGCAGCGTTGTGGCGGGATCCCATGGCTACACCTTC.

The chain carries TRBV7-9 and TRBJ2-3, with TRBD2 as a possible D gene (6 bases). The germline V and J ends were trimmed by 1 base and 2 bases, with 10 bases remaining between them. The CDR3 sequence is 15 residues long. The germline V gene encodes CDR1 SEHNR and CDR2 FQNEAQ (reference sequence). The CDR3 DNA sequence: TGTGCCAGCAGCTTAGAGGGACTGCACACAGATACGCAGTATTTT. It codes for CASSLEGLHTDTQYF.

V gene TRBV6-2 or TRBV6-3 combines with J gene TRBJ1-4, with a weak D call TRBD1 (5 bases). Trimming left V 5 bases short and J 0 bases short, with 22 bases between. CDR1 and CDR2 from the germline V gene are MNHEY and SVGEGT. This CDR3 has 19 amino acids. The CDR3 protein is CASSTPSQVLPSTNEKLFF. Here the CDR3 DNA reads TGTGCCAGCAGTACCCCCTCACAGGTCCTCCCTTCAACTAATGAAAAACTGTTTTTT.

In its sample, this clone was seen once. The V and J genes are TRBV28 and TRBJ2-7, with 9 positions matching TRBD1. V lost 5 bases, J lost 1 base, and 6 bases stayed unmatched. Germline loops: CDR1 MDHEN, CDR2 SYDVKM. The CDR3 totals 15 residues. CDR3: CASSPRDRASYEQYF. CDR3 coding DNA: TGTGCCAGCAGTCCCCGGGACAGGGCATCCTACGAGCAGTACTTC. The full variable domain, with the rest looked up from reference TRBV28 and TRBJ2-7, is DVKVTQSSRYLVKRTGEKVFLECVQDMDHENMFWYRQDPGLGLRLIYFSYDVKMKEKGDIPEGYSVSREKKERFSLILESASTNQTSMYLCASSPRDRASYEQYFGPGTRLTVT.

This chain connects TRBV9 to TRBJ2-2, with D perhaps TRBD1 (5 bases). V was cut by 0 bases and J by 1 base, with 7 bases left in between. The CDR3 runs to 15 residues. CDR1 and CDR2 (germline): SGDLS, YYNGEE. The CDR3 nucleotides are TGTGCCAGCAGCGTAGTCGGACAGAACACCGGGGAGCTGTTTTTT. Translating it yields CASSVVGQNTGELFF.

The V gene is TRBV10-1, the J gene TRBJ1-1; D unclear. Trimming removed 3 bases from V and 1 base from J, with 15 bases in between. The germline V gene encodes CDR1 WNHNN and CDR2 SYGVQD (reference sequence). CDR3 length equals 16 residues. CDR3 sequence reads: CASSEAPLGGNTEAFF. The CDR3 region has the DNA TGCGCCAGCAGTGAAGCCCCCCTTGGAGGGAACACTGAAGCTTTCTTT.

CDR3 bases: TGCAGCGCATACAGGGACACCTACGAGCAGTACTTC. Its translation is CSAYRDTYEQYF. V is TRBV29-1 and J is TRBJ2-7, with a possible D match to TRBD1 (6 bases). The ends were cut back, 7 bases at V and 2 bases at J, with 12 bases in the middle. The V gene's germline CDR1 is SQVTM and CDR2 ANQGSEA. CDR3 size: 12 residues.

The chain uses TRBV7-9 and TRBJ1-6, with D possibly TRBD1 on 6 matching bases. This CDR3 has 16 amino acids. Trimming took 1 base from V and 9 from J, leaving 16 bases between them. Per germline, CDR1 SEHNR and CDR2 FQNEAQ (reference sequence). CDR3 region: CASSLEGTRTSSPLHF. CDR3 DNA sequence: TGTGCCAGCAGCTTAGAGGGGACACGCACGAGTTCACCCCTCCACTTT.

The chain uses TRBV1 and TRBJ2-2; the table's TRBD2 call for D was not verified on the DNA. TRBV1 is a known pseudogene. The CDR3 runs 16 residues. CDR3 loop: CTSSKGRQRSPGELFF. CDR3 in DNA: TGCACCAGCAGCAAAGGGAGGCAGCGGTCACCCGGGGAGCTGTTTTTT.

The chain employs TRBV12-3 or TRBV12-4 and TRBJ2-7; 7 bases agree with TRBD1. This CDR3 spans 13 amino acids. Trimming at V came to 5 bases and at J to 2 bases, leaving 3 bases not matched to a gene. The CDR3 nucleotides are TGTGCCAGCAGTAGGGACAGCCCCTACGAGCAGTACTTC. The encoded protein is CASSRDSPYEQYF.

A remark on this clone: Other DNA sequences within the sample encode an identical CDR3. This chain joins TRBV12-3 or TRBV12-4 and TRBJ1-2; the D is unclear. The germline V and J ends were trimmed by 3 bases and 8 bases, with 7 bases remaining between them. The CDR3 length is 11 residues. The CDR3 region is CASSLRGGYTF. Written as DNA, the CDR3 is TGTGCCAGCAGTTTGAGAGGGGGCTACACCTTC.

The chain couples TRBV18 to TRBJ2-5; 10 nucleotides agree with TRBD2. This CDR3 has 15 residues. Germline trimming cut 3 bases from V and 0 bases from J; bases unmatched to any gene: 1. CDR1 and CDR2 (germline): KGHSH, LQKENI. The CDR3 DNA reads TGTGCCAGCTCACCCGGACTAGCGGACCAAGAGACCCAGTACTTC. It codes for CASSPGLADQETQYF.

This clone was seen only once. The same CDR3 arises from other DNA sequences in this sample as well. The gene calls are TRBV12-3 or TRBV12-4 and TRBJ1-1; D remains unclear. With 2 bases removed from V and 6 bases from J, the gap between germline ends came to 4 bases. The CDR3 runs to 11 residues. The CDR3 coding sequence is TGTGCCAGCAGTTTAACAGCTGAAGCTTTCTTT. Its translation: CASSLTAEAFF.

This clone was detected a few times. The chain combines TRBV19 with TRBJ1-5, with TRBD1 matching 9 bases. Germline loops: CDR1 LNHDA, CDR2 SQIVND (reference sequence). V dropped 4 bases and J dropped 2; count of bases not matched to a gene: 12. The CDR3 sequence is 18 residues long. CDR3 bases: TGTGCCAGTAGTACCAACCGCCGACAGGGGGTGGGCAATCAGCCCCAGCATTTT. Its protein product is CASSTNRRQGVGNQPQHF.

CDR3 DNA sequence: TGTGCCAGCAGTGACCGGCCCCCCCGACTAGTGTCCGCCGGGGAGCTGTTTTTT. This sequence encodes CASSDRPPRLVSAGELFF. The rearrangement joins TRBV2 to TRBJ2-2, with D tentatively TRBD2 (6 bases). CDR1 SNHLY and CDR2 FYNNEI come from the germline V gene. CDR3 length equals 18 residues. Trimming took off 3 bases at V and 6 bases at J, with 23 bases between the two ends.

This clone appeared a single time. V usage is TRBV6-1 and J usage is TRBJ2-7; 8 bases are shared with TRBD1. V dropped 1 base and J dropped 0; count of bases not matched to a gene: 5. The CDR3 runs to 16 residues. The germline V gene has CDR1 MNHNS and CDR2 SASEGT. The CDR3 protein is CASSEVGQGSSYEQYF. The CDR3 coding sequence is TGTGCCAGCAGTGAAGTAGGACAGGGAAGCTCCTACGAGCAGTACTTC.

The chain combines TRBV19 with TRBJ2-3; D might be TRBD2 (6 bases). CDR3 size: 15 residues. Trimming took 3 bases from V and 0 from J, leaving 10 bases between them. The germline CDR1 and CDR2 sequences are LNHDA and SQIVND (reference sequence). Here the CDR3 reads CASSINSGSTDTQYF. For the CDR3, the DNA is TGTGCCAGTAGTATCAACAGCGGGAGCACAGATACGCAGTATTTT.